Below, 18 T cell receptor beta chains from the same sample are listed, as sequenced in a study of T-cell memory formation after mild COVID-19. TCRdb itself ran the 5' RACE reads through MiXCR, one entry per CDR3 protein. The sample records about 110,000 distinct CDR3 sequences, 14% being singletons. The sequencing input was PBMCs or a T cell subset sorted from them (not recorded which). The receptors were gathered from a young man who had mild COVID-19 (a few samples of this study predate the infection). Cell type and time point are not known.

This chain uses TRBV13 with TRBJ1-4; 9 bases fit TRBD1. In germline, CDR1 is PRHDT, CDR2 FYEKMQ (reference sequence). The ends lost 5 bases at V and 7 bases at J; junction bases unmatched: 5. This CDR3 is built from 14 residues. CDR3: CASSGQGHREKLFF. The CDR3 DNA sequence: TGTGCCAGCAGCGGACAGGGGCATCGTGAAAAACTGTTTTTT.

The chain recombines TRBV5-4 with TRBJ1-2; 7 positions match TRBD1. Trimming took 5 bases from V and 6 from J; bases not matched to a gene: 13. The CDR3 extends over 15 amino acids. CDR1 is SGHNT and CDR2 is YYREEE in the germline V gene (reference sequence). In nucleotides, the CDR3 is TGTGCCAGCAGAATTCGTGGAGGGGGCGGCGATGGCTACACCTTC. Residues: CASRIRGGGGDGYTF.

V and J are TRBV29-1 and TRBJ1-1; D not resolved. Trimming cost V 6 bases and J 7 bases, with 21 bases left between them. CDR1 and CDR2 (germline): SQVTM, ANQGSEA. CDR3 size: 14 residues. CDR3 bases: TGCAGCGTCGCTTACGGAGGCGTTCTGGGTGAAGCTTTCTTT. Its protein is CSVAYGGVLGEAFF. Variable domain in full (rest from reference TRBV29-1 and TRBJ1-1): SAVISQKPSRDICQRGTSLTIQCQVDSQVTMMFWYRQQPGQSLTLIATANQGSEATYESGFVIDKFPISRPNLTFSTLTVSNMSPEDSSIYLCSVAYGGVLGEAFFGQGTRLTVV.

This clonotype was seen more than once but under ten times. The CDR3 bases are TGCGCCAGCAGCCAAGGCGCAGGGCAGGGCGGGGAGCTGTTTTTT. Translation: CASSQGAGQGGELFF. The chain employs TRBV4-1 and TRBJ2-2; a weak D match, TRBD1 (5 bases). Trimming took off 1 base at V and 7 bases at J, with 13 bases between the two ends. The CDR3 consists of 15 residues. CDR1 is MGHRA, CDR2 YSYEKL, per germline.

The CDR3 sequence is CASSPSGYTEAFF. The CDR3, as DNA: TGTGCCAGCTCACCTTCGGGGTACACTGAAGCTTTCTTT. The V and J genes are TRBV18 and TRBJ1-1; D not resolved. This CDR3 contains 13 residues. Germline V gene data show CDR1 as KGHSH and CDR2 as LQKENI. V was cut by 3 bases and J by 3 bases, with 8 bases left in between.

This clonotype turned up a few times. V is TRBV9 and J is TRBJ2-7, with 8 bases identical to TRBD2. The V gene end was trimmed by 4 bases and the J gene end by 6 bases; junction bases not matched to a gene: 6. The CDR3 consists of 13 residues. Looked up from germline, CDR1 is SGDLS and CDR2 is YYNGEE. CDR3: CASSPGGISEQYF. CDR3 DNA sequence: TGTGCCAGCAGCCCGGGGGGGATAAGCGAGCAGTACTTC.

The V and J genes are TRBV12-3 or TRBV12-4 and TRBJ1-3; 7 bases line up with TRBD1. J was trimmed by 4 bases and V by 8 bases; bases with no gene match: 17. The CDR3 runs 17 residues. CDR3 in amino acids: CASRSTRQGFSGNTIYF. In nucleotides, the CDR3 is TGTGCCAGCCGCAGCACCAGACAGGGTTTTTCCGGAAACACCATATATTTT.

This clonotype has just a few counts. This chain links TRBV27 with TRBJ2-7; D tentatively fits TRBD1 or TRBD2 (5 bases each). The CDR3 runs to 14 residues. V shed 5 bases and J shed 5 bases, with 16 bases lying between them. Germline V lookup: CDR1 MNHEY, CDR2 SMNVEV (reference sequence). The CDR3 sequence is CASSQGRGAHEQYF. The CDR3 bases are TGTGCCAGCAGTCAGGGACGTGGGGCGCACGAGCAGTACTTC.

This clonotype has a handful of counts. The CDR3 here is CASSLGSPEAFF. CDR3 nucleotides: TGTGCCAGCAGCTTGGGGTCGCCTGAAGCTTTCTTT. The V gene is TRBV7-2, the J gene TRBJ1-1; D not resolved. Trimming removed 3 bases from V and 6 bases from J, with 8 bases in between. The V gene's germline CDR1 is SGHTA and CDR2 FQGNSA. CDR3 length equals 12 residues.

This chain joins TRBV12-3 or TRBV12-4 and TRBJ2-7, with D perhaps matching TRBD1 or TRBD2 (5 bases each). V lost 5 bases to trimming and J lost 5 bases, with 13 bases between them. The CDR3 loop spans 13 amino acids. CDR3 region: CASSGGRQDEQYF. Here the CDR3 DNA reads TGTGCCAGCAGTGGGGGACGGCAGGACGAGCAGTACTTC.

This clonotype was seen a handful of times. The chain uses TRBV20-1 and TRBJ1-4; 7 bases are a match to TRBD1. The V and J ends lost 5 bases and 8 bases, in that order; junction bases with no gene match: 11. This CDR3 region has 14 residues. The germline V gene encodes CDR1 DFQATT and CDR2 SNEGSKA (reference sequence). CDR3 sequence: CSARYTTDREKLFF. The CDR3 DNA follows: TGCAGTGCTCGTTATACGACGGACAGGGAAAAACTGTTTTTT.

This clonotype showed up many times. V is TRBV7-9 and J is TRBJ1-5; a possible D gene is TRBD1 (5 bases). V dropped 5 bases and J dropped 0 bases, with 23 bases sitting between them. The V gene's germline CDR1 is SEHNR and CDR2 FQNEAQ (reference sequence). The CDR3 covers 19 residues. The CDR3 region is CASSPLGPPGTDSNQPQHF. CDR3 DNA: TGTGCCAGCAGCCCACTTGGCCCCCCAGGGACCGATAGCAATCAGCCCCAGCATTTT. Using reference TRBV7-9 and TRBJ1-5 for the parts outside the CDR3, the full variable domain is DTGVSQNPRHKITKRGQNVTFRCDPISEHNRLYWYRQTLGQGPEFLTYFQNEAQLEKSRLLSDRFSAERPKGSFSTLEIQRTEQGDSAMYLCASSPLGPPGTDSNQPQHFGDGTRLSIL.

V gene TRBV6-2 or TRBV6-3 combines with J gene TRBJ2-7; D is possibly TRBD2 (5 bases). Trimming left V 6 bases short and J 5 bases short, with 20 bases between. Germline CDR1 is MNHEY and CDR2 is SVGEGT. The CDR3 loop spans 15 amino acids. Written as DNA, the CDR3 is TGTGCCAGCAGAGTCGGACTCGAGGCCTGGGACGAGCAGTACTTC. Translating gives CASRVGLEAWDEQYF.

The chain recombines TRBV7-9 with TRBJ1-1; maybe TRBD1 (6 bases). This CDR3 contains 15 residues. Germline V gene data show CDR1 as SEHNR and CDR2 as FQNEAQ (reference sequence). Deletions cut 1 base from V and 4 bases from J, with 13 bases between. In nucleotides, the CDR3 is TGTGCCAGCAGCTTAGTTCTGGGGGCAAGCACTGAAGCTTTCTTT. Amino acid sequence: CASSLVLGASTEAFF.

This clonotype has a handful of counts. The chain uses TRBV7-9 and TRBJ1-2; weak D call: TRBD1 (5 bases). Germline CDR1 SEHNR, CDR2 FQNEAQ (reference sequence). The length of the CDR3 is 14 residues. The germline V and J ends were trimmed by 8 bases and 2 bases, with 15 bases remaining between them. Here the CDR3 DNA reads TGTGCCAGCGACTTCGGGGCCAGGAACTATGGCTACACCTTC. As protein: CASDFGARNYGYTF. Supplemented by reference TRBV7-9 and TRBJ1-2, the full variable domain reads DTGVSQNPRHKITKRGQNVTFRCDPISEHNRLYWYRQTLGQGPEFLTYFQNEAQLEKSRLLSDRFSAERPKGSFSTLEIQRTEQGDSAMYLCASDFGARNYGYTFGSGTRLTVV.

The V and J genes are TRBV30 and TRBJ2-7; D is uncertain. This CDR3 has 12 amino acids. V shed 4 bases and J shed 1 base, with 8 bases lying between them. The germline V gene has CDR1 GTSNPN and CDR2 SVGIG (reference sequence). The CDR3 coding sequence is TGTGCCTGGAACCAGCGTTCCTACGAGCAGTACTTC. Its protein is CAWNQRSYEQYF.

A few counts support this clonotype. This chain joins TRBV5-1 and TRBJ2-1, with 8 bases lining up with TRBD2. After removal of 2 bases from V and 6 bases from J, the junction contained 1 base not matched to a gene. CDR1 is SGHRS, CDR2 YFSETQ, per germline. This CDR3 has 13 residues. The CDR3 coding sequence is TGCGCCAGCAGCTTCGGGGGGGCCAATGAGCAGTTCTTC. Amino acids: CASSFGGANEQFF.

The V gene is TRBV7-3, the J gene TRBJ1-1; D remains ambiguous. The length of the CDR3 is 16 residues. Trimming cost V 0 bases and J 5 bases, with 16 bases left between them. The germline CDR1 and CDR2 sequences are SGHTA and FQGTGA. The CDR3 DNA reads as TGTGCCAGCAGCTTAACGGGTTTCGGCGGCGGGACTGAAGCTTTCTTT. It yields the protein CASSLTGFGGGTEAFF.